A single sample is the source of the 26 T cell receptor beta chains below, sequenced in a study of blood T cells in healthy people across ages (dated by TCRdb to 2014 to 2015). The protocol used for the library was 5' RACE. Sequencing relied on an Illumina HiSeq 2500. A second PCR of roughly 7 to 11 cycles was performed with a sample-barcoded 5' primer and a J-beta primer mix. TCRdb trimmed public reads at Q25 via fastp, called clones via MiXCR and kept in-frame beta chains. Duplicate CDR3 protein sequences are folded into a single record with the most common DNA and genes. Across this sample there are around 780,000 distinct CDR3 sequences, with approximately 53% seen only once. Roughly 25% of the sample is in the top ten clones. The sample comprised blood. The source of these receptors is a man between 35 and 55 years old in good health.

In its sample, this clonotype was seen once. The J gene is TRBJ2-7, the V gene TRBV5-1; unclear D gene. The J call may be wrong; the DNA end is better matched by TRBJ2-5. The CDR3 length is 14 residues. Germline lookup yields CDR1 SGHRS and CDR2 YFSETQ. CDR3 in DNA: TGCGCCAGCAGCTTGGTGATGGTCGGAGAGACCCAGTACTTC. It is translated as CASSLVMVGETQYF.

This clonotype has only a few counts. V and J are TRBV20-1 and TRBJ2-3, with a tentative D call TRBD2 (6 bases). Germline loops: CDR1 DFQATT, CDR2 SNEGSKA (reference sequence). The length of the CDR3 is 13 residues. V gave up 3 bases and J gave up 4 bases, with 11 bases separating them. The CDR3 reads CSASGGGPDTQYF. DNA for the CDR3: TGCAGTGCTAGCGGGGGTGGCCCAGATACGCAGTATTTT.

The V call is TRBV10-2, the J call TRBJ2-5; D remains ambiguous. V lost 5 bases, J lost 3 bases, and 7 bases lay in between. This CDR3 comprises 12 residues. Germline V CDR1 and CDR2: WSHSY, SAAADI. The CDR3 DNA is TGCGCCAGCAGTATGGTGAAAGAGACCCAGTACTTC. Its translation: CASSMVKETQYF.

This clonotype was observed a single time. The rearrangement links TRBV6-2 or TRBV6-3 to TRBJ2-3; TRBD1 aligns across 7 bases. The CDR3 loop spans 15 amino acids. Germline-derived CDR1 and CDR2 are MNHEY and SVGEGT. V gave up 6 bases and J gave up 2 bases; unmatched junction bases: 8. CDR3 protein: CASSDPGQPTDTQYF. CDR3 DNA sequence: TGTGCCAGCAGCGACCCGGGACAGCCCACAGATACGCAGTATTTT.

The chain joins TRBV10-3 to TRBJ2-3; no firm D call. The germline V gene has CDR1 ENHRY and CDR2 SYGVKD. The germline V and J ends were trimmed by 0 bases and 6 bases, with 7 bases remaining between them. This CDR3 is built from 13 residues. CDR3 residues: CAISESEADTQYF. The CDR3 DNA sequence: TGTGCCATCAGTGAGTCTGAAGCGGATACGCAGTATTTT.

The chain couples TRBV4-1 to TRBJ2-5; D gene ambiguous. The CDR3 is 16 amino acids. Germline V gene data show CDR1 as MGHRA and CDR2 as YSYEKL. The V end lost 2 bases, the J end lost 2 bases, and 15 bases lay between the germline ends. The CDR3 nucleotides read TGCGCCAGCAGCCAACCTGGCCGTCGGACGCAAGAGACCCAGTACTTC. Translating it yields CASSQPGRRTQETQYF.

This rearrangement joins TRBV6-2 or TRBV6-3 to TRBJ2-7; D not certain. CDR3 length: 13 residues. The germline CDR1 and CDR2 sequences are MNHEY and SVGEGT. V lost 7 bases to trimming and J lost 6 bases, with 16 bases between them. CDR3 residues: CASTVSPRTEQYF. CDR3 nucleotide sequence: TGTGCCAGCACCGTAAGCCCCCGGACCGAGCAGTACTTC.

The V and J genes are TRBV27 and TRBJ1-3, with D uncertain. This CDR3 spans 13 amino acids. Trimming pared 5 bases from V and 0 bases from J, leaving 5 bases between. Germline V gene lookup returns CDR1 MNHEY and CDR2 SMNVEV (reference sequence). DNA for the CDR3: TGTGCCAGCAGTCGCCGCTCTGGAAACACCATATATTTT. Translated, it gives CASSRRSGNTIYF.

V is TRBV18 and J is TRBJ2-5; maybe TRBD1 (6 bases). The DNA matches TRBJ2-7 better at its end, which makes the J call doubtful. Germline lookup yields CDR1 KGHSH and CDR2 LQKENI. The CDR3 is made up of 13 amino acids. This CDR3 is CASSPKGDYEQYF. CDR3 bases: TGTGCCAGCTCACCAAAGGGGGACTACGAGCAGTACTTC.

This clonotype was observed a handful of times. The V call is TRBV20-1, the J call TRBJ1-5; D perhaps matches TRBD1 (5 bases). The length of the CDR3 is 14 residues. Germline loops: CDR1 DFQATT, CDR2 SNEGSKA (reference sequence). The V end was cut by 0 bases, the J end by 6 bases, with 12 bases between. CDR3 sequence reads: CSARDAQGVQPQHF. In nucleotides, the CDR3 is TGCAGTGCTAGAGACGCGCAGGGTGTTCAGCCCCAGCATTTT.

The chain employs TRBV6-1 and TRBJ1-6; perhaps TRBD1 as D (6 bases). Trimming shortened V by 7 bases and J by 9 bases, and 22 bases separated the two germline ends. This CDR3 has 16 residues. Per the germline V gene, CDR1 is MNHNS and CDR2 is SASEGT. CDR3: CASTRLTGGKGSPLHF. The CDR3 DNA follows: TGTGCCAGCACTCGACTGACAGGCGGCAAGGGTTCACCCCTCCACTTT.

The V call is TRBV4-3, the J call TRBJ1-2, with no clear D. Per germline, CDR1 LGHNA and CDR2 YSLEER. Trimming took off 1 base at V and 5 bases at J, with 17 bases between the two ends. The CDR3 is 16 residues long. The DNA for the CDR3 is TGCGCCAGCAGCCAAGCGAACCGCGGGCCGCCTTATGGCTACACCTTC. Its protein is CASSQANRGPPYGYTF.

This clonotype was picked up a small number of times. V gene TRBV7-9 combines with J gene TRBJ1-1; TRBD1 agrees at 7 bases. The CDR3 runs to 15 residues. From germline, CDR1 is SEHNR and CDR2 FQNEAQ (reference sequence). V dropped 4 bases and J dropped 3; count of bases not matched to a gene: 8. The CDR3 loop reads CASSWPSGGDTEAFF. The CDR3 DNA sequence: TGTGCCAGCAGCTGGCCATCAGGGGGGGACACTGAAGCTTTCTTT.

This chain uses TRBV12-3 or TRBV12-4 with TRBJ2-7; D remains ambiguous. V was pared by 3 bases and J by 1 base, with 7 bases between. The CDR3 sequence is 13 residues long. Here the CDR3 reads CASSFHGSYEQYF. The CDR3 DNA is TGTGCCAGCAGTTTCCACGGGTCCTACGAGCAGTACTTC.

This chain connects TRBV10-3 to TRBJ2-3; D is unresolved. Germline CDR1 reads ENHRY; CDR2 reads SYGVKD. The CDR3 extends over 15 amino acids. The V end was cut by 6 bases, the J end by 1 base, with 14 bases between. CDR3 protein: CAIRDGHPGTDTQYF. As DNA, the CDR3 is TGTGCCATCAGGGACGGGCACCCAGGCACAGATACGCAGTATTTT.

This sequence joins TRBV12-5 and TRBJ2-7, with D unresolved. This CDR3 contains 12 residues. Trimming removed 5 bases from V and 4 bases from J, with 9 bases in between. Looked up from germline, CDR1 is LGHNT and CDR2 is FRNRAP. Written as DNA, the CDR3 is TGTGCTAGTGGTCAAAACAAGTACGAGCAGTACTTC. As protein: CASGQNKYEQYF.

This clonotype was found once. The chain recombines TRBV4-2 with TRBJ2-7, with 7 positions matching TRBD1. The CDR3 is made up of 15 amino acids. The trim removed 5 bases at V and 5 bases at J, leaving 12 bases unmatched. CDR1 LGHNA and CDR2 YNFKEQ come from the germline V gene. CDR3 DNA: TGTGCCAGCAGCTCCCGACAGGGTGAATACGACGAGCAGTACTTC. Its translation: CASSSRQGEYDEQYF.

This clonotype was recorded a few times. This chain joins TRBV7-2 and TRBJ1-2, with D possibly matching TRBD1 (6 bases). The ends were cut back, 5 bases at V and 5 bases at J, with 15 bases in the middle. Per germline, CDR1 SGHTA and CDR2 FQGNSA. The CDR3 totals 14 residues. CDR3 in amino acids: CASSRGRTAYGYTF. In DNA, the CDR3 is TGTGCCAGCAGCCGGGGACGGACAGCTTATGGCTACACCTTC.

The rearrangement uses TRBV5-6 and TRBJ1-4; 7 nucleotides line up with TRBD1. Germline-derived CDR1 and CDR2 are SGHDT and YYEEEE. This CDR3 has 14 amino acids. Trimming cost V 8 bases and J 3 bases; bases outside gene matches: 7. CDR3 bases: TGTGCCAGTAGACACCAGGGGGCTAATGAAAAACTGTTTTTT. It translates to CASRHQGANEKLFF.

This clonotype was counted only a few times. J is TRBJ2-7 and V is TRBV7-9, with a weak D call TRBD1 (6 bases). Germline V CDR1 and CDR2: SEHNR, FQNEAQ (reference sequence). CDR3 length: 14 amino acids. V was clipped by 8 bases and J by 5 bases, with 19 bases between them. CDR3 loop: CASYGSQGSDEQYF. CDR3 in DNA: TGTGCCAGCTATGGATCCCAGGGGTCCGACGAGCAGTACTTC.

This clonotype was counted only a few times. The chain joins TRBV7-2 to TRBJ2-7; 10 nucleotides line up with TRBD1. CDR3 size: 17 residues. Trimming removed 5 bases from V and 5 bases from J; junction bases left unmatched: 15. The germline V gene has CDR1 SGHTA and CDR2 FQGNSA. The CDR3 loop is CASSNGTGDSTTNEQYF. The CDR3 DNA reads TGTGCCAGCAGCAACGGGACAGGGGACTCCACTACTAACGAGCAGTACTTC.

The V call is TRBV6-2 or TRBV6-3, the J call TRBJ2-7; TRBD1 matches at 7 bases. V shed 8 bases and J 3 bases; nucleotides not matched to a gene: 7. Germline-derived CDR1 and CDR2 are MNHEY and SVGEGT. The CDR3 is 13 residues long. The CDR3 reads CASATRDSYEQYF. The CDR3 bases are TGTGCCAGCGCGACTCGGGACAGCTACGAGCAGTACTTC.

The gene calls are TRBV24-1 and TRBJ1-5, with D maybe TRBD1 (5 bases). The ends were cut back, 5 bases at V and 3 bases at J, with 13 bases in the middle. The germline gives CDR1 KGHDR, CDR2 SFDVKD. The CDR3 has 15 amino acids. The CDR3 loop is CATSGGQGYNQPQHF. Written as DNA, the CDR3 is TGTGCCACCAGTGGCGGGCAGGGTTACAATCAGCCCCAGCATTTT.

The CDR3 nucleotides are TGCAGTGCAGAGCGGGGGAGGGACACTGAAGCTTTCTTT. It translates to CSAERGRDTEAFF. The chain couples TRBV20-1 to TRBJ1-1; TRBD1 is a possible D gene (5 bases). Germline CDR1 is DFQATT and CDR2 is SNEGSKA (reference sequence). This CDR3 spans 13 amino acids. V was pared by 6 bases and J by 3 bases, with 14 bases between.

This clonotype was counted between two and nine times. The genes are TRBV7-9 and TRBJ2-7; D uncertain. V was clipped by 3 bases and J by 2 bases, with 14 bases between them. This CDR3 spans 15 amino acids. The V gene's germline CDR1 is SEHNR and CDR2 FQNEAQ (reference sequence). The CDR3: CASSFALADTYEQYF. As DNA, the CDR3 is TGTGCCAGCAGCTTTGCCCTGGCAGACACCTACGAGCAGTACTTC. Complete variable domain (other parts from reference TRBV7-9 and TRBJ2-7): DTGVSQNPRHKITKRGQNVTFRCDPISEHNRLYWYRQTLGQGPEFLTYFQNEAQLEKSRLLSDRFSAERPKGSFSTLEIQRTEQGDSAMYLCASSFALADTYEQYFGPGTRLTVT.

The genes are TRBV5-6 and TRBJ2-3; D is tentatively TRBD1 or TRBD2 (5 bases each). The germline V and J ends were trimmed by 0 bases and 3 bases, with 14 bases remaining between them. Germline CDR1 reads SGHDT; CDR2 reads YYEEEE. This CDR3 is 16 amino acids long. CDR3 protein: CASSLAGTAATDTQYF. The DNA of the CDR3 is TGTGCCAGCAGCTTGGCCGGGACCGCGGCAACAGATACGCAGTATTTT.